This T cell receptor beta chain is drawn from a study of blood T cell repertoires in COVID-19. Overall study: From T cells, B-cell-depleted T cells, or PBMCs came the material, which was cDNA or gDNA.

Losses at the gene ends were 7 bases for V and 7 bases for J; bases not matched to a gene: 10. This CDR3 region has 14 residues. The germline V gene encodes CDR1 MNHNY and CDR2 SVGAGI (reference sequence). Sequencing was performed with immunoSEQ multiplex PCR; in TCRdb, only in-frame clones are kept and a portion is missing. Of about 480,000 clones listed, about nine tenths are singletons. The sequence was obtained from a woman between 50 and 59 years old with COVID-19, enrolled during active disease. The rearrangement joins TRBV6-6 to TRBJ2-1; 7 bases align to TRBD2. The sequenced sample was peripheral blood. The CDR3 loop is CASTYGTMGNEQFF. The CDR3 region has the DNA TGTGCCAGCACCTACGGGACTATGGGAAATGAGCAGTTCTTC.